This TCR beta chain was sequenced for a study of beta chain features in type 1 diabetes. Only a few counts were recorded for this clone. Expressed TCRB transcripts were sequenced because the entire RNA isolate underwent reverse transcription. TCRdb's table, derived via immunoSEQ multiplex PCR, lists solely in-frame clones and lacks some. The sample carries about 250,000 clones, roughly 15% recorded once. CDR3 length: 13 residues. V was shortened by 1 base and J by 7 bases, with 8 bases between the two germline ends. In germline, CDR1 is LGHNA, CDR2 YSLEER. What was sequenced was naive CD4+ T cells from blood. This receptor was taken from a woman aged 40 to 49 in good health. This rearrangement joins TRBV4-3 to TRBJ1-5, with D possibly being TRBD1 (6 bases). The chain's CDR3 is CASSQAGVQPQHF. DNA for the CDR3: TGCGCCAGCAGCCAAGCAGGGGTCCAGCCCCAGCATTTT.